This T cell receptor beta chain was sequenced for a study of PD-L1 blockade in urothelial cancer. The protocol was immunoSEQ multiplex PCR, while the TCRdb copy is restricted to in-frame clones and leaves out a portion. The profile shows 24,000 or so clones, roughly 85% of them singletons. Stated time point: peripheral blood 6 weeks after treatment start. Germline V gene lookup returns CDR1 MNHNS and CDR2 SASEGT. The CDR3 is 11 residues long. Trimming removed 7 bases from V and 4 bases from J, with 7 bases in between. This clonotype originated in a man aged 65-85 years with urothelial cancer. This chain joins TRBV6-1 and TRBJ1-1; D is unclear. The sequences come from PBMCs, collected around atezolizumab (anti-PD-L1) treatment. CDR3 bases: TGTGCCAGCATTGCGGGCACTGAAGCTTTCTTT. Encoded protein: CASIAGTEAFF.